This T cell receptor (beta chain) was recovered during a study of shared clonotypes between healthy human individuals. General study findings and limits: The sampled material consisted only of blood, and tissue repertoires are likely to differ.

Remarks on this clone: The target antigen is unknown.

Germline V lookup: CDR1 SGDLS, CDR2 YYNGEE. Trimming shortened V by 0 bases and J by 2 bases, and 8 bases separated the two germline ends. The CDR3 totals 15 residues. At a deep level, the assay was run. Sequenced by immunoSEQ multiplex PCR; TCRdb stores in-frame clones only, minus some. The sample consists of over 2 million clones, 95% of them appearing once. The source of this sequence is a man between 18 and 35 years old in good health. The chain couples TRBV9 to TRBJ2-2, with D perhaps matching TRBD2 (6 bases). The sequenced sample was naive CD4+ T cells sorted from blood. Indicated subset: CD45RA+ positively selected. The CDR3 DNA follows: TGTGCCAGCAGCGTAGTGCGGGACAACACCGGGGAGCTGTTTTTT. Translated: CASSVVRDNTGELFF.